This T cell receptor beta chain was sequenced in a study of regulatory T cells in long-lasting Graves disease. The wider study: Recently diagnosed Graves' patients had received antithyroid drugs for under 3 months.

Whole-study results and caveats: Public clonotype sharing was higher in persistent than newly diagnosed patients. Persistent Graves' patients possessed reduced TCR diversity relative to recently diagnosed ones.

The time point denotes: newly diagnosed GD, antithyroid drugs for less than 3 months. PBMCs were the source of the RNA used for TCR sequencing. The guidelines of the American Thyroid Association were the basis for diagnosing Graves' disease. There are many counts of this clonotype. Its antigen remains unknown. Arm-PCR with iRepertoire HTBI primers amplified the CDR3 regions for these TCR beta libraries. TCRdb fed the multiplex PCR reads into MiXCR, producing one record per CDR3 protein. Of around 230,000 distinct CDR3 sequences in the sample, around 17% were seen once. V shed 5 bases and J shed 1 base, with 11 bases lying between them. The CDR3 has 15 amino acids.

The clonotype was recovered from a female donor with Graves disease. The source was peripheral blood mononuclear cells (PBMCs), collected at new diagnosis, from a patient treated with antithyroid drugs. The chain is built from TRBV12-3 or TRBV12-4 and TRBJ1-4; no clear D. The CDR3 loop reads CASSARAVTNEKLFF. The CDR3 nucleotides read TGTGCCAGCAGTGCCCGGGCAGTAACTAATGAAAAACTGTTTTTT.